What follows describes a single T cell receptor (beta chain). This entry belongs to a study of CD8+CD57+ T cells in acquired aplastic anemia. Profiling of TCR beta VDJ combinations and CDR3 sequences used genomic DNA as template. TCRdb reprocessed the reads with MiXCR, giving one entry per CDR3 protein. The sample has around 210,000 distinct CDR3 sequences; less than 75% are singletons. The authors sequenced patients whose flow cytometry had shown CD8+CD57+ cell expansion. Looked up from germline, CDR1 is SEHNR and CDR2 is FQNEAQ (reference sequence). The CDR3 has 11 amino acids. V lost 5 bases and J 6 bases, leaving 7 bases between the germline ends.

J is TRBJ1-1 and V is TRBV7-9; possible D gene TRBD1, 5 bases. The sequence was obtained from a human donor with aplastic anemia. The material sequenced was sorted CD4+, CD8+, or CD8+CD57+ T cells (not recorded which) from PBMCs. The CDR3 DNA sequence: TGTGCCAGCAGCCGGGACCCTGAAGCTTTCTTT. Translation: CASSRDPEAFF.